Below, 10 T cell receptor beta chains from the same sample are listed, as sequenced in a study of CD8 T cells in ankylosing spondylitis. MiXCR, run by TCRdb on the 5' RACE reads, gives a single entry per CDR3 protein. The repertoire holds 180,000 or so distinct CDR3 sequences, around a tenth seen once, with roughly 28% in the top ten. The sequencing input was blood, either unsorted or a sorted T cell fraction (not recorded which). Receptors originate from a male donor with ankylosing spondylitis or in good health (not recorded which).

The chain links TRBV3-1 to TRBJ1-5, with D tentatively TRBD1 (5 bases). CDR1 is LGHDT and CDR2 is YNNKEL in the germline V gene (reference sequence). The CDR3 consists of 14 residues. The germline V and J ends were trimmed by 0 bases and 4 bases, with 7 bases remaining between them. CDR3 region: CASSQDQGNQPQHF. CDR3 DNA: TGTGCCAGCAGCCAAGACCAGGGTAATCAGCCCCAGCATTTT.

This clonotype was counted ten times or more. The CDR3 DNA reads as TGCAGTGCTAGGGCTCAGCGGGACTCCTACGAGCAGTACTTC. Amino acids: CSARAQRDSYEQYF. The chain has TRBV20-1 and TRBJ2-7; 7 bases are a match to TRBD2. The CDR3 covers 14 residues. Germline values: CDR1 DFQATT, CDR2 SNEGSKA (reference sequence). With V trimmed by 3 bases and J by 0 bases, 5 bases remained unmatched.

On this clonotype: A read error may explain this, as a much larger clone is one base away. It is likely a read error, because the conserved phenylalanine at the end of the CDR3 is missing. The CDR3 protein is CATSRDAPGSMQFS. The CDR3, as DNA: TGTGCCACCAGCAGAGATGCTCCTGGGTCGATGCAGTTCTCC. This chain joins TRBV15 and TRBJ2-1; unclear D gene. Germline lookup yields CDR1 LNHNV and CDR2 YYDKDF (reference sequence). The ends were cut back, 0 bases at V and 12 bases at J, with 15 bases in the middle. The CDR3 runs 14 residues.

This clonotype appeared many times. The genes are TRBV6-5 and TRBJ2-2; D may match TRBD1 or TRBD2 (5 bases each). V was shortened by 2 bases and J by 3 bases, with 10 bases between the two germline ends. This CDR3 has 15 amino acids. The germline V gene has CDR1 MNHEY and CDR2 SVGAGI. CDR3 residues: CASSYGGADTGELFF. The CDR3 coding sequence is TGTGCCAGCAGTTACGGGGGAGCTGACACCGGGGAGCTGTTTTTT.

The chain has TRBV5-5 and TRBJ2-7, with 7 bases that match TRBD2. V trimming: 3 bases; J trimming: 3 bases; junction bases outside the gene matches: 6. This CDR3 region has 14 residues. The V gene's germline CDR1 is SGHKS and CDR2 YYEKEE (reference sequence). In DNA, the CDR3 is TGTGCCAGCAGCTCGCCGGGACTATTCTACGAGCAGTACTTC. This sequence encodes CASSSPGLFYEQYF.

The V and J genes are TRBV5-8 and TRBJ1-1; 10 bases are a match to TRBD1. Trimming removed 3 bases from V and 7 bases from J; junction bases left unmatched: 9. Germline lookup yields CDR1 SGHTS and CDR2 YDEGEE. The length of the CDR3 is 15 residues. The CDR3 coding sequence is TGTGCCAGCAGCTCCGGACAGGGGGTCAAAAATGAAGCTTTCTTT. Encoded protein: CASSSGQGVKNEAFF.

This clonotype was counted at least ten times. V usage is TRBV4-3 and J usage is TRBJ1-2; D might be TRBD1 (5 bases). Germline V gene sequence: CDR1 LGHNA, CDR2 YSLEER. The V and J ends lost 0 bases and 4 bases respectively, with 15 bases between them. CDR3 size: 16 residues. In DNA, the CDR3 is TGCGCCAGCAGCCAAGAAGTTGGGGCGTTCGGCTATGGCTACACCTTC. Translated: CASSQEVGAFGYGYTF.

The table lists this clonotype with a few counts. The V gene is TRBV27, the J gene TRBJ1-1, with a possible D match to TRBD1 (5 bases). The V end lost 2 bases, the J end lost 0 bases, and 7 bases lay between the germline ends. The CDR3 is made up of 14 amino acids. Per germline, CDR1 MNHEY and CDR2 SMNVEV (reference sequence). This chain's CDR3 is CASSLSRVNTEAFF. CDR3 sequence (DNA): TGTGCCAGCAGTTTAAGCAGGGTGAACACTGAAGCTTTCTTT.

This clonotype occurred many times. The gene calls are TRBV3-1 and TRBJ2-1, with a tentative D call TRBD2 (6 bases). Germline CDR1 is LGHDT and CDR2 is YNNKEL (reference sequence). Between the trimmed V and J ends, which lost 0 bases and 4 bases, there was a span of 10 bases. The CDR3 is made up of 15 amino acids. CDR3 coding DNA: TGTGCCAGCAGCCAAGATAGTAGCGGATACAATGAGCAGTTCTTC. Translated: CASSQDSSGYNEQFF.

This clonotype was seen only a few times. This chain joins TRBV12-3 or TRBV12-4 and TRBJ2-3; TRBD2 is a possible D gene (6 bases). The CDR3 consists of 17 residues. Trimming cost V 2 bases and J 7 bases, with 22 bases left between them. CDR3 sequence: CASSLSGRGLSSNTQYF. CDR3 DNA: TGTGCCAGCAGTTTAAGCGGGCGGGGCCTTTCGTCGAATACGCAGTATTTT.